The T cell receptor beta chain under discussion was sequenced for a study of blood T cell repertoires in COVID-19 (dated by TCRdb to about 2020). Looking at the study overall: Samples covering the acute and convalescent phases of COVID-19 were provided by collaborators in the United States, Italy and Spain. The repertoires were made available in a free public database intended to serve as a resource for research on the immune response to SARS-CoV-2. The material from the prospective study consisted of cDNA or gDNA derived from T cells, B-cell-depleted T cells, or PBMCs. The dataset comprised deeply sampled blood TCRbeta repertoires from subjects exposed to, actively infected with, or recovered from COVID-19. HLA class I and class II types, where available, came from metadata supplied by the sample provider rather than from assay-based typing. The samples were drawn from the first 160 participants of the ongoing ImmuneRACE study and from 1,254 subjects provided by 6 global collaborators. A de-identified subject ID, COVID-19 status, age in years and sex were almost always included in the sample metadata.

The collaborating institutions used their own protocols to collect whole blood in K2EDTA tubes. For TCRbeta analysis, collaborators shipped samples in one of three forms: frozen whole blood, isolated PBMCs, or DNA extracted from either of those sample types. Concerning this clone itself: The antigen it recognizes is unknown. No much larger clone exists at a distance of one base, and base qualities are not known.

V ends up 4 bases short and J 6 bases short, with an unmatched junction base count of 6. Looking up the germline V gene yields CDR1 MNHEY and CDR2 SVGAGI. CDR3 length: 16 amino acids, cysteine to phenylalanine. Of the read, only the CDR3 DNA is kept; its 48 bases are in frame from base 1. The immunoSEQ Assay, a bias-controlled multiplex PCR, was used to amplify TCRbeta CDR3 regions from genomic DNA. Per the authors' processing: The number of nucleated cells in each sample was estimated from the amplification of reference gene primers within the assay. To quantify the absolute abundance of each unique TCRbeta CDR3 rearrangement, sequence reads were collapsed and filtered. For each sample, productive Simpson clonality was calculated as the square root of Simpson's diversity index over productive rearrangements. TCRdb provides this immuneACCESS table in a form limited to in-frame rearrangements. Some clones are lacking; in checked studies, under half of them reflect an unresolved V gene, and why the rest are absent is not known. D and trimming were read from the DNA, whereas the V and J calls and clone size are those reported in that table. Recorded for this sample are some 210,000 clones; roughly 90% of them occurred a single time. 4% to 5.5% of the sample is in the top ten clones.

The investigation overall reported the following: How much clinical and demographic metadata was included differed by source and by participant, and the metadata was provided uncurated.

This receptor was obtained from a woman in her thirties or forties with acute or convalescent COVID-19. Sequencing was done on a sample of peripheral blood. The rearrangement combines TRBV6-5 with TRBJ2-1, and TRBD2 matches 13 of the central bases. The CDR3 sequence is CASSFSRLAGGNEQFF. In nucleotide form, the sequence is TGTGCCAGCAGTTTTTCCCGACTAGCGGGGGGCAATGAGCAGTTCTTC.